This T cell receptor beta chain was sequenced during a study of CD8+ T cells in alopecia areata. The V gene's germline CDR1 is SQVTM and CDR2 ANQGSEA. V gave up 0 bases and J gave up 5 bases, with 13 bases separating them. The CDR3 is 14 amino acids. The sequencing template was cDNA reverse transcribed from extracted RNA. The protocol was immunoSEQ multiplex PCR, while the TCRdb copy is restricted to in-frame clones and leaves out a portion. The table shows tens of thousands of clones, with roughly 61% occurring only once. This rearrangement joins TRBV29-1 to TRBJ2-5, with a tentative D call TRBD1 (6 bases). This clonotype was sampled from a human donor with alopecia areata. Sequenced material: CD8+ T cells sorted from blood, taken at week 0. The CDR3 loop is CSVEDLQGWETQYF. CDR3 sequence (DNA): TGCAGCGTTGAAGATCTACAGGGATGGGAGACCCAGTACTTC.